Listed below are T cell receptor beta chains from one sample, sequenced in a study of blood T cell repertoires in COVID-19. Data came from immunoSEQ multiplex PCR; TCRdb stores just in-frame clones and leaves some out. The sample has just over 90,000 clones; around nine tenths are singletons. The specimen sequenced was peripheral blood. The receptors originated from a woman older than 75 with acute or convalescent COVID-19. The CDR3 runs from the conserved cysteine through the conserved F or W. A D gene is named only where the DNA matches it firmly. Expanded clones get a size class; other rows say once, few or many, or leave the size out.

D | J | size | V | CDR3 | DNA
NA | TRBJ1-4 | NA | TRBV24-1 | CATSANPQGTTNEKLFF | TGTGCCACCAGTGCTAATCCCCAGGGGACAACTAATGAAAAACTGTTTTTT
NA | TRBJ2-2 | NA | TRBV7-3 | CASSPILNTGELFF | TGTGCCAGCAGTCCTATACTAAACACCGGGGAGCTGTTTTTT
NA | TRBJ2-2 | NA | TRBV2 | CASTTGNTGELFF | TGTGCCAGTACGACAGGGAACACCGGGGAGCTGTTTTTT
TRBD1 | TRBJ1-2 | NA | TRBV10-1 | CASSNRGAYYGYTF | TGCGCCAGCAGTAACAGGGGGGCTTATTATGGCTACACCTTC
NA | TRBJ2-7 | NA | TRBV2 | CASSGQGHYEQYF | TGTGCCAGCAGTGGGCAGGGTCACTACGAGCAGTACTTC
TRBD1 | TRBJ1-2 | NA | TRBV5-5 | CASSSTGDYGYTF | TGTGCCAGCAGCTCCACAGGGGACTATGGCTACACCTTC
TRBD1 | TRBJ2-7 | NA | TRBV6-4 | CAKYIGTANSYEQYF | TGTGCCAAGTACATAGGGACAGCGAATTCCTACGAGCAGTACTTC
TRBD1 | TRBJ2-7 | NA | TRBV7-9 | CASSPDRDGEQYF | TGTGCCAGCAGCCCTGACAGGGATGGCGAGCAGTACTTC
NA | TRBJ2-1 | NA | TRBV6-5 | CASRRAGNNEQFF | TGTGCCAGCAGGCGAGCAGGGAACAATGAGCAGTTCTTC
NA | TRBJ1-4 | NA | TRBV30 | CAWSGGQGGEKLFF | TGTGCCTGGAGCGGAGGGCAGGGAGGTGAAAAACTGTTTTTT
NA | TRBJ1-2 | NA | TRBV6-5 | CASSSWTVNYGYTF | TGTGCCAGCAGTTCCTGGACAGTTAACTATGGCTACACCTTC
TRBD1 | TRBJ2-7 | NA | TRBV5-1 | CASSLAAGGFDEQYF | TGCGCCAGCAGCTTGGCGGCAGGGGGCTTTGACGAGCAGTACTTC
NA | TRBJ1-3 | NA | TRBV7-7 | CASSLSSSGNTIYF | TGTGCTAGCAGCTTGAGTAGCTCTGGAAACACCATATATTTT
TRBD1 | TRBJ1-1 | NA | TRBV4-1 | CASSLRQGQNTEAFF | TGCGCCAGCAGCCTTCGACAGGGCCAGAACACTGAAGCTTTCTTT
TRBD1 | TRBJ1-4 | NA | TRBV4-1 | CASSRGQGVNEKLFF | TGCGCCAGCAGCCGCGGACAGGGCGTTAATGAAAAACTGTTTTTT
TRBD1 | TRBJ1-2 | NA | TRBV3-1/TRBV3-2 | CASSKSLTGGVLGYGYTF | TGTGCCAGCAGCAAAAGCCTGACAGGGGGCGTATTGGGCTATGGCTACACCTTC
TRBD2 | TRBJ2-7 | NA | TRBV5-1 | CASSLFGGGSYEQYF | TGCGCCAGCAGCTTGTTTGGCGGGGGCTCCTACGAGCAGTACTTC
NA | TRBJ2-5 | NA | TRBV29-1 | CSAGGDRGTQYF | TGCAGCGCAGGAGGGGACCGCGGGACCCAGTACTTC
NA | TRBJ1-6 | NA | TRBV2 | CASSDLGPGSYNSPLHF | TGTGCCAGCAGTGATTTGGGGCCGGGCTCCTATAATTCACCCCTCCACTTT
TRBD1 | TRBJ1-1 | NA | TRBV5-1 | CASSSRTGNLPNTEAFF | TGCGCCAGCAGCTCACGGACAGGCAACTTACCGAACACTGAAGCTTTCTTT
NA | TRBJ2-6 | NA | TRBV19 | CASSIPNSGANVLTF | TGTGCCAGTAGTATCCCCAACTCTGGGGCCAACGTCCTGACTTTC
TRBD1 | TRBJ2-3 | NA | TRBV19 | CASSTDRGYTDTQYF | TGTGCCAGTAGTACGGACAGGGGATACACAGATACGCAGTATTTT
NA | TRBJ2-3 | NA | TRBV9 | CASSVSIGGTDTQYF | TGTGCCAGCAGCGTATCCATCGGGGGTACAGATACGCAGTATTTT
TRBD1 | TRBJ1-2 | few | TRBV7-9 | CASSLDRVDGYTF | TGTGCCAGCAGCTTGGACAGGGTGGATGGCTACACCTTC
NA | TRBJ1-5 | NA | TRBV27 | CASRPVFRGGNQPQHF | TGTGCCAGCAGACCCGTCTTCAGGGGAGGCAATCAGCCCCAGCATTTT
NA | TRBJ1-1 | NA | TRBV6-1 | CASSGVKVKQNTEAFF | TGTGCCAGCAGTGGAGTCAAAGTCAAGCAAAACACTGAAGCTTTCTTT
TRBD1 | TRBJ2-1 | once | TRBV7-9 | CASSFVPGQLGEQFF | TGTGCCAGCAGCTTCGTGCCGGGACAGCTAGGGGAGCAGTTCTTC
NA | TRBJ1-4 | NA | TRBV12-3/TRBV12-4 | CASSPSGKLFF | TGTGCCAGCAGCCCTAGCGGAAAACTGTTTTTT
TRBD2 | TRBJ2-5 | NA | TRBV18 | CASSSTSRGAQYF | TGTGCCAGCTCATCTACTAGCCGGGGGGCCCAGTACTTC
NA | TRBJ1-4 | NA | TRBV24-1 | CATSEGHLGEKLFF | TGTGCCACCAGTGAGGGGCATCTCGGTGAAAAACTGTTTTTT
NA | TRBJ1-6 | NA | TRBV27 | CASSLSSGVGNSPLHF | TGTGCCAGCAGTCTCTCCTCGGGGGTGGGGAATTCACCCCTCCACTTT
NA | TRBJ1-5 | NA | TRBV7-8 | CASSLVHSNQPQHF | TGTGCCAGCAGCTTAGTACATAGCAATCAGCCCCAGCATTTT
NA | TRBJ2-7 | once | TRBV7-8 | CASSSGGTYEQYF | TGTGCCAGCAGTTCAGGGGGGACCTACGAGCAGTACTTC
TRBD1 | TRBJ1-1 | NA | TRBV19 | CASSPWDRANTEAFF | TGTGCCAGTAGTCCCTGGGACAGGGCGAACACTGAAGCTTTCTTT
NA | TRBJ2-2 | NA | TRBV18 | CASSPLRTPNTGELFF | TGTGCCAGCTCACCACTCCGGACTCCGAACACCGGGGAGCTGTTTTTT
NA | TRBJ1-5 | NA | TRBV25-1 | CARTGSQPQHF | TGTGCCAGAACAGGGTCCCAGCCCCAGCATTTT
NA | TRBJ1-6 | NA | TRBV27 | CASSSPAGANSPLHF | TGTGCCAGCAGTTCCCCGGCAGGGGCTAATTCACCCCTCCACTTT
NA | TRBJ1-1 | NA | TRBV21-1 | CASSKNGRCTEAFF | TGTGCCAGCAGCAAAAATGGGAGATGCACTGAAGCTTTCTTT
NA | TRBJ1-2 | NA | TRBV18 | CASSRKTGGYYGYTF | TGTGCCAGCTCACGGAAAACGGGGGGTTACTATGGCTACACCTTC
TRBD1 | TRBJ1-1 | NA | TRBV25-1 | CASSESLGQGANTEAFF | TGTGCCAGCAGTGAAAGCCTTGGACAGGGGGCGAACACTGAAGCTTTCTTT
NA | TRBJ1-3 | NA | TRBV15 | CATSRDPREDSGNTIYF | TGTGCCACCAGCAGAGACCCCCGGGAAGACTCTGGAAACACCATATATTTT
NA | TRBJ2-2 | NA | TRBV19 | CASSLSPANTGELFF | TGTGCCAGTAGTCTCTCTCCCGCGAACACCGGGGAGCTGTTTTTT
TRBD1 | TRBJ1-4 | NA | TRBV5-6 | CASSLARGRIVDEKLFF | TGTGCCAGCAGCTTGGCCAGGGGGCGCATCGTAGATGAAAAACTGTTTTTT